These 18 T cell receptor beta chains were all obtained from the same sample, sequenced in a study of regulatory T cells in long-lasting Graves disease. Arm-PCR of CDR3 regions and iRepertoire HTBI primers were used to build TCR beta libraries. TCRdb re-called the multiplex PCR reads with MiXCR, one entry per CDR3 protein. The sample consists of about 240,000 distinct CDR3 sequences, over 20% of them appearing once. Specified time point: newly diagnosed GD, antithyroid drugs for less than 3 months. PBMCs provided the RNA from which the TCR library was made. The sequences come from peripheral blood mononuclear cells (PBMCs), collected at new diagnosis, from a patient treated with antithyroid drugs. These receptors originate from a female donor with Graves disease.

This clonotype was observed many times. At one end, the junction sequence differs from germline, possibly due to a read error. The chain has TRBV7-2 and TRBJ2-7; no reliable D call. The germline V gene has CDR1 SGHTA and CDR2 FQGNSA. The CDR3 extends over 15 amino acids. CDR3 sequence reads: CASSQEMAGIYEQYF. The CDR3 bases are TGCGCCAGCAGCCAAGAGATGGCAGGAATCTACGAGCAGTACTTC.

A few counts support this clonotype. CDR3 region: CASSQDRGKYNEQFF. The CDR3 DNA follows: TGCGCCAGCAGCCAAGACAGGGGAAAATACAATGAGCAGTTCTTC. This chain joins TRBV4-3 and TRBJ2-1; perhaps TRBD1 as D (6 bases). The CDR3 runs 15 residues. V was shortened by 0 bases and J by 4 bases, with 10 bases between the two germline ends. The germline CDR1 and CDR2 sequences are LGHNA and YSLEER.

The V call is TRBV5-6, the J call TRBJ1-1, with D possibly TRBD1 on 6 matching bases. V gave up 4 bases and J gave up 10 bases, with 20 bases separating them. The CDR3 is 14 amino acids. CDR1 and CDR2 (germline): SGHDT, YYEEEE. In nucleotides, the CDR3 is TGTGCCAGCAGCCCTATTAGGGGATTACAGGGAGCTTTCTTT. Amino acids: CASSPIRGLQGAFF.

This clonotype occurred many times. The chain uses TRBV6-1 and TRBJ2-7, with D unclear. The CDR3 runs to 13 residues. V was trimmed by 7 bases and J by 5 bases, leaving 15 bases between them. Per germline, CDR1 MNHNS and CDR2 SASEGT. The CDR3 loop reads CASKATGPDEQYF. The CDR3 DNA sequence: TGTGCCAGCAAGGCCACGGGTCCAGACGAGCAGTACTTC.

This clonotype was seen many times. This chain connects TRBV29-1 to TRBJ2-3, with 12 positions matching TRBD2. Germline V CDR1 and CDR2: SQVTM, ANQGSEA. The CDR3 length is 18 residues. The junction had 11 bases not matched to a gene; V was cut back by 2 bases and J by 2 bases. The DNA for the CDR3 is TGCAGCGTTGAATTGTTCCCTAGCGGGGGGGTCGTCACAGATACGCAGTATTTT. Protein product: CSVELFPSGGVVTDTQYF.

Turning to this clonotype: Just one base apart from a much larger clone, this may be a read error. The CDR3 protein is CASSHECEQYF. In nucleotides, the CDR3 is TGTGCCAGCAGCCATGAGTGCGAGCAGTACTTC. The genes are TRBV3-1 and TRBJ2-7; D is uncertain. Trimming took 3 bases from V and 6 from J, leaving 6 bases between them. Germline V lookup: CDR1 LGHDT, CDR2 YNNKEL (reference sequence). CDR3 length: 11 amino acids.

This clonotype was found many times. The rearrangement links TRBV29-1 to TRBJ2-3; TRBD1 or TRBD2 may be the D gene (5 bases each). V was shortened by 7 bases and J by 4 bases, with 21 bases between the two germline ends. CDR1 is SQVTM, CDR2 ANQGSEA, per germline. This CDR3 has 15 residues. The CDR3 nucleotides are TGCAGCGCAACTTCCGTGGGACGTTCATCAGATACGCAGTATTTT. It is translated as CSATSVGRSSDTQYF.

This clonotype was picked up one time. This likely reflects a read error, since a far larger clone is one base away. The rearrangement links TRBV6-9 to TRBJ1-1; D unclear. CDR1 and CDR2 from the germline V gene are MNHGY and SVAAGI. The CDR3 contains 14 residues. CDR3 region: CAGSYGQLNTEAFF. The CDR3 region has the DNA TGTGCCGGCAGTTACGGTCAGCTGAACACTGAAGCTTTCTTT.

This clonotype came up many times. The chain links TRBV6-1 to TRBJ1-5; perhaps TRBD1 as D (5 bases). The CDR3 spans 15 residues. Germline CDR1 reads MNHNS; CDR2 reads SASEGT. Trimming cost V 6 bases and J 6 bases, with 18 bases left between them. CDR3 DNA sequence: TGTGCCAGCAGGGGATCGTTCGGGGCAGGTCAGCCCCAGCATTTT. It yields the protein CASRGSFGAGQPQHF.

The chain has TRBV10-1 and TRBJ2-1; D uncertain. CDR1 is WNHNN, CDR2 SYGVQD, per germline (reference sequence). CDR3 length: 11 amino acids. The V and J ends lost 2 bases and 6 bases respectively, with 2 bases between them. CDR3 nucleotide sequence: TGCGCCAGCAGTGAGGGCAATGAGCAGTTCTTC. Its protein is CASSEGNEQFF.

This clonotype was detected ten times or more. This chain connects TRBV6-1 to TRBJ2-5; D might be TRBD2 (6 bases). The germline gives CDR1 MNHNS, CDR2 SASEGT. V was cut by 8 bases and J by 1 base, with 14 bases left in between. CDR3 length: 14 amino acids. The CDR3 DNA follows: TGTGCCAGCTCCCGGTGGAGGGCCCAAGAGACCCAGTACTTC. Protein: CASSRWRAQETQYF.

This clonotype was counted a few times. A far larger clone is off by one base, so a read error is likely. The chain employs TRBV6-5 and TRBJ2-7; 8 nucleotides align to TRBD2. Looked up from germline, CDR1 is MNHEY and CDR2 is SVGAGI. With 4 bases clipped from V and 6 bases from J, the junction kept 11 bases outside the gene matches. This CDR3 has 15 amino acids. The CDR3 region has the DNA TGTGCCAGCAGTTTACGGCGGGAGGCCGGCTGCGAGCAGTACTTC. This encodes CASSLRREAGCEQYF.

This clonotype appeared many times. This chain uses TRBV11-2 with TRBJ2-1; 7 nucleotides match TRBD1. Germline CDR1 reads SGHAT; CDR2 reads FQNNGV. Trimming removed 3 bases from V and 8 bases from J; junction bases left unmatched: 1. This CDR3 contains 12 residues. CDR3 in amino acids: CASSFQGDEQFF. CDR3 sequence (DNA): TGTGCCAGCAGCTTCCAGGGGGATGAGCAGTTCTTC.

This clonotype was seen only once. A read error may produce the germline difference seen at one junction end. This chain uses TRBV12-3 or TRBV12-4 with TRBJ2-7; no clear D gene. The CDR3 extends over 12 amino acids. The chain's CDR3 is CASGLNDYEQYF. CDR3 in DNA: TGTGCCAGCGGTTTAAATGACTACGAGCAGTACTTC.

This clonotype has at least ten counts. The chain has TRBV7-9 and TRBJ1-4; 9 bases line up with TRBD1. CDR1 is SEHNR and CDR2 is FQNEAQ in the germline V gene (reference sequence). CDR3 length: 14 amino acids. Germline trimming cut 1 base from V and 7 bases from J; bases unmatched to any gene: 1. CDR3 protein: CASSLVGQGEKLFF. The CDR3 nucleotides are TGTGCCAGCAGCTTAGTGGGACAGGGTGAAAAACTGTTTTTT.

Concerning this clonotype itself: The likely explanation is a read error, given a far larger clone one base away. V usage is TRBV20-1 and J usage is TRBJ2-7, with TRBD2 identical over 9 bases. Germline V gene sequence: CDR1 DFQATT, CDR2 SNEGSKA (reference sequence). CDR3 length equals 15 residues. In DNA form, the CDR3 reads TGCAGTGCTAGGACTAGCGGACACTCCTACAATGAGCAGTCCTTC. Translating it yields CSARTSGHSYNEQSF.

This clonotype was counted at least ten times. This chain links TRBV12-3 or TRBV12-4 with TRBJ1-6; no reliable D call. The V and J ends lost 2 bases and 11 bases respectively, with 10 bases between them. The CDR3 is made up of 13 amino acids. CDR3 sequence (DNA): TGTGCCAGCAGTTTAAGTGGGGTCGCACCCCTCCACTTT. Translating it yields CASSLSGVAPLHF.

This clonotype was seen many times. An end of the junction does not agree with germline; a read error may underlie this. This sequence joins TRBV7-8 and TRBJ2-2; 10 bases match TRBD2. This CDR3 region has 15 residues. In germline, CDR1 is SGHVS, CDR2 FQNEAQ. The CDR3, as DNA: TGCGCCAGCAGCCACAGCGGGAGGGATACCGGGGAGCTGTTTTTT. Its protein product is CASSHSGRDTGELFF.